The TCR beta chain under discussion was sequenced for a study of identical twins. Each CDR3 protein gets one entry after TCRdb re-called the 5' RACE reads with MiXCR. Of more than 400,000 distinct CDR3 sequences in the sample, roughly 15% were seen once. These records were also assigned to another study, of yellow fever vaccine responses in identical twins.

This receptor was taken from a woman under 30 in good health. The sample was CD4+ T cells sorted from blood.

The CDR3 loop is CASSFFGTGGNEQFF. Written as DNA, the CDR3 is TGTGCCAGCAGTTTTTTCGGGACAGGGGGCAATGAGCAGTTCTTC. The genes are TRBV27 and TRBJ2-1, with 11 bases aligning to TRBD1. Germline V lookup: CDR1 MNHEY, CDR2 SMNVEV (reference sequence). J lost 6 bases, V lost 3 bases, and 4 bases had no gene match. CDR3 length: 15 amino acids.